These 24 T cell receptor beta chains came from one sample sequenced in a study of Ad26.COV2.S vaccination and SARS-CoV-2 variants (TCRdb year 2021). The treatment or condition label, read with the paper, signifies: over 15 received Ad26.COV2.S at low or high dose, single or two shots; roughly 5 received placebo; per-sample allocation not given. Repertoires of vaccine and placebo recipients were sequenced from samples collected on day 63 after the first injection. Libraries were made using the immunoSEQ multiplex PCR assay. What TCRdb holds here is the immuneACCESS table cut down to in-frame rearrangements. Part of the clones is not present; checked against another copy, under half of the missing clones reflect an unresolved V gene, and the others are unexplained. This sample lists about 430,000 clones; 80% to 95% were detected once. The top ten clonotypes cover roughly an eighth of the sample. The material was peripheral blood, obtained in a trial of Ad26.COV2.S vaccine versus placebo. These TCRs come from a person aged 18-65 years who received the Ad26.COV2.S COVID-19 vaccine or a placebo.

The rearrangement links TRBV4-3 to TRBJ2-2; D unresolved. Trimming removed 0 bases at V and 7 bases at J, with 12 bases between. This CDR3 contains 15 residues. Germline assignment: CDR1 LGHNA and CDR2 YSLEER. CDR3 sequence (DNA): TGCGCCAGCAGCCAAGATTACTCCCTTGGCGGGGAGCTGTTTTTT. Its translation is CASSQDYSLGGELFF.

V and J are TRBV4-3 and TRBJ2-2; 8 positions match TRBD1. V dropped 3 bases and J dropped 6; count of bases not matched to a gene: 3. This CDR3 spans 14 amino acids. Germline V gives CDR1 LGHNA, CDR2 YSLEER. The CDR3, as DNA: TGCGCCAGCAGCCACGGACAGGGATCCGGGGAGCTGTTTTTT. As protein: CASSHGQGSGELFF.

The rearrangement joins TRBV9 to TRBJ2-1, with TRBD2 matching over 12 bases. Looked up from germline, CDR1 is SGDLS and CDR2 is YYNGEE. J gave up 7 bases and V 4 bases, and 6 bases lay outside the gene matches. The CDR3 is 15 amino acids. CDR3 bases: TGTGCCAGCAGCCCTAGCGGGAGGGCCGAAAATGAGCAGTTCTTC. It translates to CASSPSGRAENEQFF.

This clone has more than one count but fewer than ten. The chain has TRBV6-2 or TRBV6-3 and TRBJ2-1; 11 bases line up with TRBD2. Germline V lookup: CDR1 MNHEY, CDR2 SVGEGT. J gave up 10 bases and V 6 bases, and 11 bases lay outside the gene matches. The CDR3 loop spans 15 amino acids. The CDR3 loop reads CASSLPTSGSMEQFF. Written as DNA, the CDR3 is TGTGCCAGCAGCCTACCCACTAGCGGGAGTATGGAGCAGTTCTTC.

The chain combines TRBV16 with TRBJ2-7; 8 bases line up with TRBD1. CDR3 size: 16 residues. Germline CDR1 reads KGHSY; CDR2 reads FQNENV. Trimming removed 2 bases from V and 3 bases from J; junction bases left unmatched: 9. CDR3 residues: CASSQATGTGYYEQYF. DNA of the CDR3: TGTGCCAGCAGCCAAGCGACCGGGACAGGATACTACGAGCAGTACTTC.

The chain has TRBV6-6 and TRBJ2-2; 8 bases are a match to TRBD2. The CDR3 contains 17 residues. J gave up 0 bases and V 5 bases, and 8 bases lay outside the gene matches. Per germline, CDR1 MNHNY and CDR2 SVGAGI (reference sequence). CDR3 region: CASSPPLSGANTGELFF. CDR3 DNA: TGTGCCAGCAGTCCACCTCTTAGCGGGGCGAACACCGGGGAGCTGTTTTTT.

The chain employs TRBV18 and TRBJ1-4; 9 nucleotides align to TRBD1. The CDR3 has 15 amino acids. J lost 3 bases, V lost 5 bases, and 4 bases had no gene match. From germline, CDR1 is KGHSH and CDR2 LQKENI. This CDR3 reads CASSLDRGPNEKLFF. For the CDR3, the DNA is TGTGCCAGCTCATTGGACAGGGGTCCTAATGAAAAACTGTTTTTT.

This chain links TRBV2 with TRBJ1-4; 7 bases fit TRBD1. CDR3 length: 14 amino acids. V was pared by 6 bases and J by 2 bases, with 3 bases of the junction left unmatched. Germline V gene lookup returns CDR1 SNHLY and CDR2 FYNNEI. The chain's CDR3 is CASSTGATNEKLFF. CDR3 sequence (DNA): TGTGCCAGCAGCACAGGGGCTACTAATGAAAAACTGTTTTTT.

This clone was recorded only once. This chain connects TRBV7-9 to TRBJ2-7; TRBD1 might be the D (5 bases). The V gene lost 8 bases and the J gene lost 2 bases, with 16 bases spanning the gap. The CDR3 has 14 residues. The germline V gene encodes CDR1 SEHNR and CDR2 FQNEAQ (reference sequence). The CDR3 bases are TGTGCCAGCTATCTGGGGCTAGGTCCCTACGAGCAGTACTTC. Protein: CASYLGLGPYEQYF.

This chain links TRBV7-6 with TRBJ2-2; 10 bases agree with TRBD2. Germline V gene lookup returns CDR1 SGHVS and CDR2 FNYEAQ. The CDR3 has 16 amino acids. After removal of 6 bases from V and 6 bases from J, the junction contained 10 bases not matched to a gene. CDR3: CASSRTGGLASGELFF. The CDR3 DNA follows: TGTGCCAGCAGTCGCACAGGGGGACTAGCGTCCGGGGAGCTGTTTTTT. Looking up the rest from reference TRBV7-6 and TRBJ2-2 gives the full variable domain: GAGVSQSPRYKVTKRGQDVALRCDPISGHVSLYWYRQALGQGPEFLTYFNYEAQQDKSGLPNDRFSAERPEGSISTLTIQRTEQRDSAMYRCASSRTGGLASGELFFGEGSRLTVL.

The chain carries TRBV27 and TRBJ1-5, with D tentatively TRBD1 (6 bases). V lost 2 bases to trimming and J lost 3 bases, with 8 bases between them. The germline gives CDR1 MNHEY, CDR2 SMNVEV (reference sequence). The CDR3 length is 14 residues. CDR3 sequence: CASSLGDTNQPQHF. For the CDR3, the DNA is TGTGCCAGCAGTTTAGGGGACACCAATCAGCCCCAGCATTTT.

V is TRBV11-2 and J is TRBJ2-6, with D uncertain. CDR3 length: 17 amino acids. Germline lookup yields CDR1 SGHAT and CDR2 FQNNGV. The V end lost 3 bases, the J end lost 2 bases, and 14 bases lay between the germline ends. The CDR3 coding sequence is TGTGCCAGCAGCTTCCCTCCTCCCCGCCCTGGGGCCAACGTCCTGACTTTC. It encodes CASSFPPPRPGANVLTF.

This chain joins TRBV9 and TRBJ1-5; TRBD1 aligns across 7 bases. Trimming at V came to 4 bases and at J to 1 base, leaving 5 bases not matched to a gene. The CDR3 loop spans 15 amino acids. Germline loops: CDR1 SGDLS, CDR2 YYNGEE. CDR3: CASSPLGQSNQPQHF. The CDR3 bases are TGTGCCAGCAGCCCCCTGGGACAGAGCAATCAGCCCCAGCATTTT. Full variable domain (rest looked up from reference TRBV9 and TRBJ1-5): DSGVTQTPKHLITATGQRVTLRCSPRSGDLSVYWYQQSLDQGLQFLIQYYNGEERAKGNILERFSAQQFPDLHSELNLSSLELGDSALYFCASSPLGQSNQPQHFGDGTRLSIL.

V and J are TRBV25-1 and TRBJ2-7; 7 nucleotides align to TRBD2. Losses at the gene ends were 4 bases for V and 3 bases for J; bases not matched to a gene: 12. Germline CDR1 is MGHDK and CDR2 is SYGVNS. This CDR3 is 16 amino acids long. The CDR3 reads CASSAYPGTKSYEQYF. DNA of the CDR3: TGTGCCAGCAGTGCCTACCCCGGGACTAAAAGCTACGAGCAGTACTTC.

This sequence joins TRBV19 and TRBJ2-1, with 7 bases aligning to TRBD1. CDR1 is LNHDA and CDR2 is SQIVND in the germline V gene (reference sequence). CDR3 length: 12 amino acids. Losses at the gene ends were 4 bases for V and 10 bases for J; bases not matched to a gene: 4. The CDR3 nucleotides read TGTGCCAGTAGTAAACAGGGGAGCGAGCAGTTCTTC. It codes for CASSKQGSEQFF.

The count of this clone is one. CDR3 in DNA: TGTGCCAGCAGCTTAGGCATACACGGCAATCAGCCCCAGCATTTT. It translates to CASSLGIHGNQPQHF. V is TRBV7-2 and J is TRBJ1-5, with D unclear. V shed 1 base and J shed 2 bases, with 9 bases lying between them. The CDR3 totals 15 residues. Germline loops: CDR1 SGHTA, CDR2 FQGNSA.

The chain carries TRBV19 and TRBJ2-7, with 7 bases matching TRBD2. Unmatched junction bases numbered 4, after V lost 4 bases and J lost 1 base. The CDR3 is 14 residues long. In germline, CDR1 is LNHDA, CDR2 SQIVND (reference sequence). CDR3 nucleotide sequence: TGTGCCAGTAGTACCCGGGGAGGGTCCTACGAGCAGTACTTC. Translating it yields CASSTRGGSYEQYF.

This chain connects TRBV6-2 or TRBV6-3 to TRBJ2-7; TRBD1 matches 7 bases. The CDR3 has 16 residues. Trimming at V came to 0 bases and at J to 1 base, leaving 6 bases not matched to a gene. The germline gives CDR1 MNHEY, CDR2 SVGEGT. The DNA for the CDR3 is TGTGCCAGCAGTTACTCGGGCAGGGGGTTATCCTACGAGCAGTACTTC. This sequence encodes CASSYSGRGLSYEQYF.

In nucleotides, the CDR3 is TGTGCCAGCAGCTTGGGGGCGGCGGCGGGAGGTAGGCGGAGCGAGCAGTACTTC. It specifies CASSLGAAAGGRRSEQYF. The J gene is TRBJ2-7, the V gene TRBV7-2; 8 bases fit TRBD2. Germline V gene lookup returns CDR1 SGHTA and CDR2 FQGNSA. With 3 bases clipped from V and 6 bases from J, the junction kept 19 bases outside the gene matches. CDR3 length: 18 residues.

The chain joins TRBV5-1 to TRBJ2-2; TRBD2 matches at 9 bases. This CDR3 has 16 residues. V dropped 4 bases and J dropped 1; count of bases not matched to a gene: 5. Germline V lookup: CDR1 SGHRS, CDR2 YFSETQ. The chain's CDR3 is CASSLGTSKNTGELFF. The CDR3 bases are TGCGCCAGCAGCCTCGGGACTAGCAAGAACACCGGGGAGCTGTTTTTT.

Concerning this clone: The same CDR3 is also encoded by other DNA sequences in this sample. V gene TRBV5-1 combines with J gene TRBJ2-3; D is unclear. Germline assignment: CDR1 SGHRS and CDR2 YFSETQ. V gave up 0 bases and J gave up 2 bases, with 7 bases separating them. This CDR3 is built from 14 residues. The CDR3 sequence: CASSLGGSTDTQYF. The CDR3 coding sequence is TGCGCCAGCAGCTTGGGCGGTTCCACAGATACGCAGTATTTT.

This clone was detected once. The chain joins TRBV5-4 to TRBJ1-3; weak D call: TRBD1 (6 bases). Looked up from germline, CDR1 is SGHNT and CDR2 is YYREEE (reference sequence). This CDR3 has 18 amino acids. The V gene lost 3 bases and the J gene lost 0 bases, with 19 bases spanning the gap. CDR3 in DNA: TGTGCCAGCAGCTCCAGTCACAGGGACTCGAGCTCTGGAAACACCATATATTTT. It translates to CASSSSHRDSSSGNTIYF.

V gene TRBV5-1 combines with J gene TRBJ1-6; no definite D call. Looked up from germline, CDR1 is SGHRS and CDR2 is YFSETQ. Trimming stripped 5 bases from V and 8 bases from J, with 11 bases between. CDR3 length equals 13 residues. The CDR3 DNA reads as TGCGCCAGCAGGGGTAGTGGGGATTCACCCCTCCACTTT. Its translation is CASRGSGDSPLHF.

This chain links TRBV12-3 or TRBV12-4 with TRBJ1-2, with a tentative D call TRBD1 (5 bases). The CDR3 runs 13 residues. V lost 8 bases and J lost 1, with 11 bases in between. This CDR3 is CASWDLRNYGYTF. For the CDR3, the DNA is TGTGCCAGCTGGGACTTACGTAACTATGGCTACACCTTC.